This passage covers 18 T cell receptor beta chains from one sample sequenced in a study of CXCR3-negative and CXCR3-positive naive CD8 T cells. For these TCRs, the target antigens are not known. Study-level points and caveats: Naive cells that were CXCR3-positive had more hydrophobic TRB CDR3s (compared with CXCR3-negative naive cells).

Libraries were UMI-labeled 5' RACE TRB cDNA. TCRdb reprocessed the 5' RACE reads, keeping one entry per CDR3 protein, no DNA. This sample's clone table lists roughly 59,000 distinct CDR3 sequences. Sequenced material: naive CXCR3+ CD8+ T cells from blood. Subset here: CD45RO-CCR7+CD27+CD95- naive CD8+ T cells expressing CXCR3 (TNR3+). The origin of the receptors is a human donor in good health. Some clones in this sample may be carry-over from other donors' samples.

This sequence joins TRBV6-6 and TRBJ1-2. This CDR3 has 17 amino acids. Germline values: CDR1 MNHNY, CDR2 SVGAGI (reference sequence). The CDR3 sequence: CASSYELQGLINYGYTF.

CDR3: CASSVGSPNEQFF. The chain has TRBV9 and TRBJ2-1. This CDR3 spans 13 amino acids. Germline V gives CDR1 SGDLS, CDR2 YYNGEE.

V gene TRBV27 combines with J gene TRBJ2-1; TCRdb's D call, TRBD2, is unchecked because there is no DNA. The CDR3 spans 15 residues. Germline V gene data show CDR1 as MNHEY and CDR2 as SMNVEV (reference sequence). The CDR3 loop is CATSTLDSRELEQFF.

The CDR3 protein is CASSLLAGGGPDTQYF. The chain recombines TRBV7-3 with TRBJ2-3; the TCRdb D gene call, TRBD2, has no DNA to confirm it. Per germline, CDR1 SGHTA and CDR2 FQGTGA. CDR3 length equals 16 residues. The complete variable domain, with remaining parts taken from reference TRBV7-3 and TRBJ2-3, reads GAGVSQTPSNKVTEKGKYVELRCDPISGHTALYWYRQSLGQGPEFLIYFQGTGAADDSGLPNDRFFAVRPEGSVSTLKIQRTERGDSAVYLCASSLLAGGGPDTQYFGPGTRLTVL.

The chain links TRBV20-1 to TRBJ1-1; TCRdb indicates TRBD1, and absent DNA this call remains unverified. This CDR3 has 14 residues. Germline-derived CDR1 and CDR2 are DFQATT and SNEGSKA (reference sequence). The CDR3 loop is CSADKQGANTEAFF.

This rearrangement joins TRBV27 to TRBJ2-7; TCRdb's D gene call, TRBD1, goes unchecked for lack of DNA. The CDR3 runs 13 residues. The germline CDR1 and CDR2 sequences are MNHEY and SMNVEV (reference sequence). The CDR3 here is CASSLQGSYEQYF.

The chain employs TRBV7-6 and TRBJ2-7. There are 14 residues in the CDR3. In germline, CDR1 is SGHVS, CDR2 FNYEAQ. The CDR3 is CASSLGDQAYEQYF.

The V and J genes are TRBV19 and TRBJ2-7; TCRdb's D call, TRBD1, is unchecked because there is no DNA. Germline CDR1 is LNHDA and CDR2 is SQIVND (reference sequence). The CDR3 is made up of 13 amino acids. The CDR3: CASSIGQFYEQYF.

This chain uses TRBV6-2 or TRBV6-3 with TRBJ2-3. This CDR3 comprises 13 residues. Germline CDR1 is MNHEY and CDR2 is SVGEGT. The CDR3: CASSYHEADTQYF.

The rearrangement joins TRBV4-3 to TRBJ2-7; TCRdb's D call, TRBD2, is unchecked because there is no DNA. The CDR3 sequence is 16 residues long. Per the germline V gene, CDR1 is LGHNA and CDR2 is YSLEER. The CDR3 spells CPSSQVEGPSSYEQYF.

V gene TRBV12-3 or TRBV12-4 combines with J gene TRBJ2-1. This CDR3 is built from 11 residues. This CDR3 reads CASSLPGEQFF.

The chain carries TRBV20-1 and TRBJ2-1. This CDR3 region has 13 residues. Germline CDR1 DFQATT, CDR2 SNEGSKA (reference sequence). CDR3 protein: CSANRQIYNEQFF.

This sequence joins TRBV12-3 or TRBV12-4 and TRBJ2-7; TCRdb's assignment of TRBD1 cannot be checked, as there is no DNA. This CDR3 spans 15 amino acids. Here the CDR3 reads CASSLARGVLWEQYF.

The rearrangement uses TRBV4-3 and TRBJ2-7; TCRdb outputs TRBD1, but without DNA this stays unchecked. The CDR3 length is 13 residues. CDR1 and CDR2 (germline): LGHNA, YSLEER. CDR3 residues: CASSQVTGFEQYF.

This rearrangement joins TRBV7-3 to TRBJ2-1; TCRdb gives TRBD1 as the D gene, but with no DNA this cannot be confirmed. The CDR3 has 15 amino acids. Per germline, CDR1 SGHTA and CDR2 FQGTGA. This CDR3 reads CASSFGKGAVNEQFF.

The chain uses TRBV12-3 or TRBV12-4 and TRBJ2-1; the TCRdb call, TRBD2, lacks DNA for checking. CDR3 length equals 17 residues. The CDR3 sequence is CASSPWTSGGPDNEQFF.

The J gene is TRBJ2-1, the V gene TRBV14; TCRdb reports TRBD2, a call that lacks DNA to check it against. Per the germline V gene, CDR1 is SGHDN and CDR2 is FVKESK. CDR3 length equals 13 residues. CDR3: CASSQGGPPEQFF.

This chain's CDR3 is CASSAPGLYNEQFF. V gene TRBV27 combines with J gene TRBJ2-1; the TCRdb D gene call, TRBD2, has no DNA to confirm it. From germline, CDR1 is MNHEY and CDR2 SMNVEV (reference sequence). CDR3 size: 14 residues.